The clone carrying this T cell receptor (beta chain) has just a few counts. The antigen remains undetermined. The sample belongs to a study of cytomegalovirus exposure and HLA in healthy donors. In the study overall: Early on, a data release was issued that held about 85 million unique TCRs from HLA-typed donors.

Primers included in the PCR were 60 Vbeta and 13 Jbeta primers. TCRdb's table, derived via immunoSEQ multiplex PCR, lists solely in-frame clones and lacks some. The table shows 40,000 to 55,000 clones, with around 70% occurring only once. Study-level results: In an earlier analysis, in under 700 donors, most V segments appeared productive either ~90% or ~30% of the time.

This CDR3 is built from 17 residues. Germline trimming cut 5 bases from V and 3 bases from J; bases unmatched to any gene: 9. CDR1 and CDR2 (germline): SEHNR, FQNEAQ (reference sequence). The source is a woman in her fifties or sixties in good health and CMV-seronegative. The V and J genes are TRBV7-9 and TRBJ1-4; 10 bases match TRBD1. The sequenced sample was PBMCs. CDR3 nucleotides: TGTGCCAGCAGCCGGGAGACAGGGGGCTCGTCTAATGAAAAACTGTTTTTT. This codes for CASSRETGGSSNEKLFF.